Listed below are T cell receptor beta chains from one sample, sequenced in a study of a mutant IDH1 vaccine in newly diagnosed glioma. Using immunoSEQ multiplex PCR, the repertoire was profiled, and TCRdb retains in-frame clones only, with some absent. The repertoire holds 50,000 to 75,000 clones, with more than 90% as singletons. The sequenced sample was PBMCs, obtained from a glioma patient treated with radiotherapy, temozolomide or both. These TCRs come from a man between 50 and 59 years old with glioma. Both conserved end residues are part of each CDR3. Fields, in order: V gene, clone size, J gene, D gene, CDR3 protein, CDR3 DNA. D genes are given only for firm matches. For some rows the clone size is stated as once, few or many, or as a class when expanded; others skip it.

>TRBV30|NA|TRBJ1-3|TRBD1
CAWAGGSGNTIYF
TGTGCCTGGGCAGGGGGTTCAGGAAACACCATATATTTT
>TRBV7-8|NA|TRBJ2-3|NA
CASSITENTDTQYF
TGTGCCAGCAGCATAACAGAGAACACAGATACGCAGTATTTT
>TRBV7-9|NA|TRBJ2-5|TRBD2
CADGTTETQYF
TGTGCTGACGGGACTACGGAGACCCAGTACTTC
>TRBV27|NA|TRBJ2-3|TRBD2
CASSLLGGLVGGNTQYF
TGTGCCAGCAGTTTACTGGGCGGACTAGTGGGGGGTAATACGCAGTATTTT
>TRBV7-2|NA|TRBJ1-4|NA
CASSLWDVGKLFF
TGTGCCAGCAGCTTATGGGACGTTGGAAAACTGTTTTTT
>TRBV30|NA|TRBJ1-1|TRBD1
CAWLRTGGSEAFF
TGTGCCTGGCTCAGGACAGGGGGGAGTGAAGCTTTCTTT
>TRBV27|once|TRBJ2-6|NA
CASSLRPFGANVLTF
TGTGCCAGCAGTTTGCGCCCCTTCGGGGCCAACGTCCTGACTTTC
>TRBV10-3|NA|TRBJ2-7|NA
CAISVGGFIYEQYF
TGTGCCATCAGTGTGGGAGGCTTTATTTACGAGCAGTACTTC
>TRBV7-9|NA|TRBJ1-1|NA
CASSLAGSLGAFF
TGTGCCAGCAGCTTAGCTGGCAGCCTGGGAGCTTTCTTT
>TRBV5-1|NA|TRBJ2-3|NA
CASRPRSGLTDTQYF
TGCGCCAGCAGGCCCCGGAGCGGACTGACAGATACGCAGTATTTT
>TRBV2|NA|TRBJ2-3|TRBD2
CASSTSGGVDTQYF
TGTGCCAGCTCCACTAGCGGGGGGGTGGATACGCAGTATTTT
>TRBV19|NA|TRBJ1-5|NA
CASSTRFNQPQHF
TGTGCCAGTAGTACGCGTTTCAATCAGCCCCAGCATTTT
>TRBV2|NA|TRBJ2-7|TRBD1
CASSEGTGFYEQYF
TGTGCCAGCAGTGAAGGGACAGGGTTCTACGAGCAGTACTTC
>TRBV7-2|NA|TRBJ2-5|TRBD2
CASSSAPSSGGNEETQYF
TGTGCCAGCAGCTCAGCCCCCTCTAGCGGGGGGAATGAAGAGACCCAGTACTTC
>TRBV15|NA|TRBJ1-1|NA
CATSRVTEVEAFF
TGTGCCACCAGCAGAGTAACGGAGGTTGAAGCTTTCTTT
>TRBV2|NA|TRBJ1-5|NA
CASSEEPDRQPQHF
TGTGCCAGCAGTGAAGAACCTGATCGGCAGCCCCAGCATTTT
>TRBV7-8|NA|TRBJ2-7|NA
CASSYRAGYEQYF
TGTGCCAGCAGCTACCGCGCGGGCTACGAGCAGTACTTC
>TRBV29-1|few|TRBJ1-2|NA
CSVFSANYGYTF
TGCAGCGTTTTTTCAGCTAACTATGGCTACACCTTC
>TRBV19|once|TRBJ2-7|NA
CASSSGTTGSYEQYF
TGTGCCAGTAGTTCCGGGACCACGGGCTCCTACGAGCAGTACTTC
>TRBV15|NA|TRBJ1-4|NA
CATSRAGLAANEKLFF
TGTGCCACCAGCAGAGCCGGCCTTGCAGCTAATGAAAAACTGTTTTTT
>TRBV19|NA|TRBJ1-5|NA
CASSMEQGNFQPQHF
TGTGCCAGTAGTATGGAACAGGGAAATTTTCAGCCCCAGCATTTT
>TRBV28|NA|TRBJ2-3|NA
CASSRAGRVVPTDTQYF
TGTGCCAGCAGCCGAGCGGGCCGTGTGGTACCCACAGATACGCAGTATTTT
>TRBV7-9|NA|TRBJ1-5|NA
CASSLGSGLSNQPQHF
TGTGCCAGCAGCTTAGGATCGGGGCTTAGCAATCAGCCCCAGCATTTT
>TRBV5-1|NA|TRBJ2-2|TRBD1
CASSHRQGWPGELFF
TGCGCCAGCAGCCACAGACAGGGCTGGCCCGGGGAGCTGTTTTTT
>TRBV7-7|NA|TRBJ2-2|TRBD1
CASSPGQGRGTGELFF
TGTGCTAGCAGCCCGGGACAGGGAAGGGGGACCGGGGAGCTGTTTTTT
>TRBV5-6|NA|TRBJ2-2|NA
CASSGAGGPIGELFF
TGTGCCAGCAGTGGGGCCGGGGGTCCGATCGGGGAGCTGTTTTTT
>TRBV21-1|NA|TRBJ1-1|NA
CASSKGRNREGAEAFF
TGTGCCAGCAGCAAAGGGAGGAATAGGGAGGGGGCTGAAGCTTTCTTT
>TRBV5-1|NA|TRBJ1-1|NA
CASSLVGLMNTEAFF
TGCGCCAGCAGCTTGGTCGGGTTGATGAACACTGAAGCTTTCTTT
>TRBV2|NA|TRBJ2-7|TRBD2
CASSEVYLAGADEQYF
TGTGCCAGCAGTGAAGTTTATCTAGCGGGAGCCGACGAGCAGTACTTC
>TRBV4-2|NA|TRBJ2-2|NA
CASSQEPVNTGELFF
TGTGCCAGCAGCCAAGAACCCGTGAACACCGGGGAGCTGTTTTTT
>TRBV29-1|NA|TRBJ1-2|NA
CSGGESNYGYTF
TGCAGCGGCGGAGAATCTAACTATGGCTACACCTTC
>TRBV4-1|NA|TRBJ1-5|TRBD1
CASSRLGHRGNQPQHF
TGCGCCAGCAGCCGATTAGGGCACAGGGGAAATCAGCCCCAGCATTTT